These 28 T cell receptor beta chains were sequenced from one sample in a study of blood T cells in healthy people across ages (dated by TCRdb to between 2015 and 2016). Libraries were prepared through 5' RACE. The listed sequencing device is Illumina HiSeq 2500. A second PCR of about 7 to 12 cycles was run with a J-beta primer mix and a sample-barcoded 5' primer. TCRdb trimmed the raw reads at Q25, called clones with MiXCR and kept productive beta chains. Rows are combined by CDR3 protein, so each entry shows the most common genes and DNA. The sample table records about 1.4 million distinct CDR3 sequences; approximately 63% of these occur just once. The ten most abundant clones make up more than 6% of the sample. Sequenced: blood. The receptors derive from a man aged 18 to 30 in good health.

Of note for this clonotype: One end of the junction does not line up with germline, which may come from a read error. V usage is TRBV27 and J usage is TRBJ2-7; tentatively, D is TRBD1 (5 bases). The CDR3 totals 14 residues. The germline gives CDR1 MNHEY, CDR2 SMNVEV (reference sequence). The DNA of the CDR3 is TGTGCCAGTAGTTTAGCCCAGGGTGGGGATGAGCAGTACTTC. Its protein product is CASSLAQGGDEQYF.

The chain carries TRBV18 and TRBJ1-1, with no clear D. V shed 2 bases and J shed 0 bases, with 10 bases lying between them. This CDR3 is 15 amino acids long. Germline CDR1 reads KGHSH; CDR2 reads LQKENI. CDR3 residues: CASSPADILNTEAFF. The CDR3 nucleotides read TGTGCCAGCTCACCAGCCGACATTCTGAACACTGAAGCTTTCTTT.

This clonotype was recorded many times. This chain uses TRBV12-3 or TRBV12-4 with TRBJ1-2; D is undetermined. Trimming cost V 6 bases and J 0 bases, with 8 bases left between them. This CDR3 has 13 residues. CDR3 sequence: CASSLTANYGYTF. The CDR3, as DNA: TGTGCCAGCAGCCTAACAGCTAACTATGGCTACACCTTC.

The chain has TRBV9 and TRBJ2-1, with TRBD2 as a possible D gene (6 bases). The CDR3 has 18 amino acids. The germline V and J ends were trimmed by 0 bases and 7 bases, with 23 bases remaining between them. The V gene's germline CDR1 is SGDLS and CDR2 YYNGEE. The CDR3 DNA reads as TGTGCCAGCAGCGTAGCTGGGAGGCGGGAAGAGATCTGGAATGAGCAGTTCTTC. As protein: CASSVAGRREEIWNEQFF.

This clonotype was counted once. The V call is TRBV7-9, the J call TRBJ2-7, with a weak D call TRBD1 (6 bases). V lost 5 bases and J 3 bases, leaving 14 bases between the germline ends. Germline loops: CDR1 SEHNR, CDR2 FQNEAQ (reference sequence). CDR3 length: 14 amino acids. CDR3 coding DNA: TGTGCCAGCAGCGACAGGATGGAAGGCTACGAGCAGTACTTC. This sequence encodes CASSDRMEGYEQYF.

This chain connects TRBV25-1 to TRBJ1-5, with D perhaps TRBD1 (5 bases). This CDR3 contains 14 residues. Germline lookup yields CDR1 MGHDK and CDR2 SYGVNS. V was pared by 3 bases and J by 9 bases, with 15 bases between. The CDR3 DNA is TGTGCCAGCAGTGACCAGGGCGGCCCGGGGCCCCAGCATTTT. Translating gives CASSDQGGPGPQHF.

The sample holds a few counts of this clonotype. One junction end disagrees with the germline gene, perhaps due to a read error. The J gene is TRBJ1-5, the V gene TRBV4-1, with D hard to call. Looked up from germline, CDR1 is MGHRA and CDR2 is YSYEKL. The CDR3 spans 15 residues. CDR3: CASRQEGYSNQPQHF. The CDR3 DNA follows: TGCGCCAGCAGGCAAGAAGGGTATAGCAATCAGCCCCAGCATTTT.

The chain links TRBV19 to TRBJ2-7; TRBD2 matches at 8 bases. CDR3 length: 14 residues. CDR1 LNHDA and CDR2 SQIVND come from the germline V gene (reference sequence). V was pared by 4 bases and J by 2 bases, with 4 bases of the junction left unmatched. The chain's CDR3 is CASSKGLDPYEQYF. CDR3 nucleotides: TGTGCCAGTAGTAAGGGACTAGACCCCTACGAGCAGTACTTC.

This chain links TRBV5-5 with TRBJ2-3, with D unclear. Germline V lookup: CDR1 SGHKS, CDR2 YYEKEE (reference sequence). Trimming cost V 2 bases and J 2 bases, with 12 bases left between them. The CDR3 spans 15 residues. In DNA form, the CDR3 reads TGTGCCAGCAGCTTCGAGGCTCTCTCCACAGATACGCAGTATTTT. It specifies CASSFEALSTDTQYF.

This clonotype was observed a few times. V usage is TRBV12-3 or TRBV12-4 and J usage is TRBJ2-3, with TRBD2 identical over 10 bases. The CDR3 contains 17 residues. V lost 6 bases and J lost 4; bases outside the gene matches: 13. The CDR3 sequence: CASRPRASGGSADTQYF. The CDR3 nucleotides read TGTGCCAGCAGGCCTCGGGCTAGCGGGGGTAGCGCAGATACGCAGTATTTT.

V and J are TRBV7-8 and TRBJ2-5; D gene unclear. The end of the DNA aligns better with TRBJ2-7, so the J call may be wrong. The CDR3 contains 14 residues. The germline gives CDR1 SGHVS, CDR2 FQNEAQ. CDR3 nucleotide sequence: TGTGCCAGCAGCCGGGCGGCAATCGGTAGCGAGCAGTACTTC. Its translation: CASSRAAIGSEQYF.

The rearrangement joins TRBV20-1 to TRBJ2-1, with D maybe TRBD2 (6 bases). V dropped 6 bases and J dropped 5 bases, with 14 bases sitting between them. This CDR3 contains 13 residues. Germline lookup yields CDR1 DFQATT and CDR2 SNEGSKA (reference sequence). Here the CDR3 DNA reads TGCAGTGCCCGTCGCGGAGGGAACAATGAGCAGTTCTTC. It translates to CSARRGGNNEQFF.

This chain joins TRBV6-5 and TRBJ2-6; TRBD2 aligns across 10 bases. This CDR3 region has 16 residues. CDR1 is MNHEY, CDR2 SVGAGI, per germline. V lost 6 bases to trimming and J lost 1 base; unmatched junction nucleotides: 3. CDR3 region: CASRRTSGSGANVLTF. In DNA, the CDR3 is TGTGCCAGCAGGAGGACTAGCGGATCTGGGGCCAACGTCCTGACTTTC.

A few counts support this clonotype. The genes are TRBV4-2 and TRBJ2-7; no firm D call. The end of the DNA is better explained by TRBJ2-5, so the J call may be wrong. The CDR3 has 13 residues. Germline assignment: CDR1 LGHNA and CDR2 YNFKEQ. CDR3 sequence: CASSQGRSETQYF. The CDR3, as DNA: TGTGCCAGCAGCCAAGGGCGTTCGGAGACCCAGTACTTC.

The table lists this clonotype with a count of one. The chain joins TRBV7-6 to TRBJ2-1; the D gene is possibly TRBD2 (6 bases). CDR1 is SGHVS and CDR2 is FNYEAQ in the germline V gene. Trimming cost V 1 base and J 8 bases, with 18 bases left between them. The CDR3 is 16 residues long. The CDR3 bases are TGTGCCAGCAGCTTAGTGGGGGACTCCCTTATCGATGAGCAGTTCTTC. Translating it yields CASSLVGDSLIDEQFF.

This clonotype was found a few times. The chain carries TRBV7-2 and TRBJ2-1; perhaps D is TRBD1 or TRBD2 (5 bases each). V was clipped by 7 bases and J by 5 bases, with 15 bases between them. This CDR3 spans 14 amino acids. Germline values: CDR1 SGHTA, CDR2 FQGNSA. In DNA, the CDR3 is TGTGCCAGCAAGAGGGACGGCCTTGACAATGAGCAGTTCTTC. It translates to CASKRDGLDNEQFF.

This clonotype occurred once. The chain recombines TRBV12-5 with TRBJ2-1; 9 positions match TRBD2. V gave up 5 bases and J gave up 5 bases; unmatched junction bases: 4. Germline CDR1 reads LGHNT; CDR2 reads FRNRAP. The CDR3 spans 14 residues. CDR3 sequence reads: CASGPRGRDNEQFF. The CDR3 DNA sequence: TGTGCTAGTGGTCCACGCGGGAGGGACAATGAGCAGTTCTTC.

The CDR3 region is CASITSGGAVDTQYF. DNA for the CDR3: TGTGCCAGCATCACTAGCGGGGGGGCCGTAGATACGCAGTATTTT. This chain joins TRBV6-1 and TRBJ2-3; 13 bases map to TRBD2. CDR3 length: 15 residues. The J segment lost 5 bases and the V segment lost 7 bases, leaving 6 bases of the junction unmatched. In germline, CDR1 is MNHNS, CDR2 SASEGT.

This chain joins TRBV9 and TRBJ2-3; D may match TRBD1 or TRBD2 (6 bases each). V was shortened by 2 bases and J by 4 bases, with 11 bases between the two germline ends. CDR1 SGDLS and CDR2 YYNGEE come from the germline V gene. The CDR3 extends over 14 amino acids. The CDR3 DNA reads TGTGCCAGCAGCGTCCACAGGGAGGCAGATACGCAGTATTTT. Protein product: CASSVHREADTQYF.

This clonotype was seen a few times. This chain connects TRBV29-1 to TRBJ1-1; D possibly corresponds to TRBD1 (5 bases). CDR3 size: 15 residues. The V gene's germline CDR1 is SQVTM and CDR2 ANQGSEA. Trimming stripped 4 bases from V and 1 base from J, with 16 bases between. CDR3 nucleotides: TGCAGCGTTGGTGAGGTCGGGAGGGGGAACACTGAAGCTTTCTTT. This translates into CSVGEVGRGNTEAFF. Full variable domain (missing parts from reference TRBV29-1 and TRBJ1-1): SAVISQKPSRDICQRGTSLTIQCQVDSQVTMMFWYRQQPGQSLTLIATANQGSEATYESGFVIDKFPISRPNLTFSTLTVSNMSPEDSSIYLCSVGEVGRGNTEAFFGQGTRLTVV.

The genes are TRBV6-2 or TRBV6-3 and TRBJ2-1; D not resolved. CDR1 is MNHEY, CDR2 SVGEGT, per germline. The germline V and J ends were trimmed by 7 bases and 4 bases, with 17 bases remaining between them. The CDR3 spans 15 residues. Written as DNA, the CDR3 is TGTGCCAGCACCCAGGTCAGTGGGGTTTACAATGAGCAGTTCTTC. Its protein is CASTQVSGVYNEQFF.

This clonotype has just one count. The V and J genes are TRBV27 and TRBJ2-7, with D perhaps TRBD1 or TRBD2 (5 bases each). Per germline, CDR1 MNHEY and CDR2 SMNVEV (reference sequence). The CDR3 length is 15 residues. Trimming stripped 2 bases from V and 0 bases from J, with 11 bases between. The CDR3 here is CASSLEGPDSYEQYF. CDR3 bases: TGTGCCAGCAGTTTAGAGGGGCCCGACTCCTACGAGCAGTACTTC.

This rearrangement joins TRBV12-3 or TRBV12-4 to TRBJ1-5, with 10 bases aligning to TRBD1. The J segment lost 5 bases and the V segment lost 3 bases, leaving 1 base of the junction unmatched. There are 14 residues in the CDR3. This CDR3 is CASSFGQGDQPQHF. CDR3 nucleotide sequence: TGTGCCAGCAGTTTTGGACAGGGGGATCAGCCCCAGCATTTT.

The chain links TRBV28 to TRBJ2-5; 9 bases align to TRBD2. Germline V gives CDR1 MDHEN, CDR2 SYDVKM. Trimming cost V 9 bases and J 2 bases; bases outside gene matches: 10. The CDR3 sequence is 15 residues long. CDR3 nucleotides: TGTGCCAGAAAGGGTGTAGCGGGGGCACAAGAGACCCAGTACTTC. Translation gives CARKGVAGAQETQYF. Full variable domain (rest looked up from reference TRBV28 and TRBJ2-5): DVKVTQSSRYLVKRTGEKVFLECVQDMDHENMFWYRQDPGLGLRLIYFSYDVKMKEKGDIPEGYSVSREKKERFSLILESASTNQTSMYLCARKGVAGAQETQYFGPGTRLLVL.

V gene TRBV9 combines with J gene TRBJ2-1, with D perhaps matching TRBD2 (6 bases). The germline V gene encodes CDR1 SGDLS and CDR2 YYNGEE. The CDR3 extends over 18 amino acids. V lost 3 bases, J lost 4 bases, and 23 bases lay in between. The CDR3 DNA sequence: TGTGCCAGCAGCGCGGACGGTAGCGGCCCAGGAACGTACAATGAGCAGTTCTTC. Its translation is CASSADGSGPGTYNEQFF. Using reference TRBV9 and TRBJ2-1 for the parts outside the CDR3, the full variable domain is DSGVTQTPKHLITATGQRVTLRCSPRSGDLSVYWYQQSLDQGLQFLIQYYNGEERAKGNILERFSAQQFPDLHSELNLSSLELGDSALYFCASSADGSGPGTYNEQFFGPGTRLTVL.

This clonotype was recorded once. The genes are TRBV21-1 and TRBJ2-1; TRBD1 is the table's D call, not checked against the DNA. TRBV21-1 is an annotated pseudogene. The CDR3 consists of 17 residues. CDR3: CASNPGRRDRDYNEQFF. Here the CDR3 DNA reads TGTGCCAGCAACCCCGGGAGGAGGGACAGGGACTACAATGAGCAGTTCTTC.

CDR3 amino acids: CASSSPGDRDRGPDTQYF. CDR3 nucleotide sequence: TGTGCCAGCAGTTCTCCCGGCGACCGGGACAGGGGGCCAGATACGCAGTATTTT. The genes are TRBV27 and TRBJ2-3, with 12 positions matching TRBD1. The germline gives CDR1 MNHEY, CDR2 SMNVEV (reference sequence). The CDR3 is made up of 18 amino acids. Unmatched junction bases numbered 12, after V lost 4 bases and J lost 4 bases.

The chain is built from TRBV27 and TRBJ1-5, with 7 bases aligning to TRBD1. The CDR3 extends over 19 amino acids. From germline, CDR1 is MNHEY and CDR2 SMNVEV (reference sequence). V gave up 6 bases and J gave up 0 bases; unmatched junction bases: 17. CDR3 protein: CASRASGRGGIYSNQPQHF. Written as DNA, the CDR3 is TGTGCCAGCAGAGCCTCGGGCAGGGGGGGGATTTATAGCAATCAGCCCCAGCATTTT.